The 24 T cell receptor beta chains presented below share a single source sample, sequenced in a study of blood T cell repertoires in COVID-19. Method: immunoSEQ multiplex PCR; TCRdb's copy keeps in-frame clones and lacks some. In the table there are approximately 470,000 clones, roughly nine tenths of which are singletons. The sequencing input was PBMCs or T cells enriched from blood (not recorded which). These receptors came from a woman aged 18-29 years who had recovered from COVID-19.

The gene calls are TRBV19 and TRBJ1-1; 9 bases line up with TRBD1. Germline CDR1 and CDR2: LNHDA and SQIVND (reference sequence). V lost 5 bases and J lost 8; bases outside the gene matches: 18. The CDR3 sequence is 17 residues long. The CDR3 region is CASSEDRGSPATGEAFF. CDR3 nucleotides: TGTGCCAGTAGTGAGGACAGGGGATCTCCCGCGACGGGCGAAGCTTTCTTT.

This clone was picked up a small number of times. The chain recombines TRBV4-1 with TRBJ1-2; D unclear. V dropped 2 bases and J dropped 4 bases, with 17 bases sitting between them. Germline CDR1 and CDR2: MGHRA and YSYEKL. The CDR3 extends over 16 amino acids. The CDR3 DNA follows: TGCGCCAGCAGCCAAATCGAGGGCAGTAGCCTCTATGGCTACACCTTC. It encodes CASSQIEGSSLYGYTF.

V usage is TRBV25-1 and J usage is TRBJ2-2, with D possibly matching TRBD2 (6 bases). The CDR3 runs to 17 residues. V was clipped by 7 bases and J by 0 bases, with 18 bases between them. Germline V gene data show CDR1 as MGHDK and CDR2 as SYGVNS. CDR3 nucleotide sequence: TGTGCCAGCACCGTGGGTACGGCGGGGACGAACACCGGGGAGCTGTTTTTT. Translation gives CASTVGTAGTNTGELFF.

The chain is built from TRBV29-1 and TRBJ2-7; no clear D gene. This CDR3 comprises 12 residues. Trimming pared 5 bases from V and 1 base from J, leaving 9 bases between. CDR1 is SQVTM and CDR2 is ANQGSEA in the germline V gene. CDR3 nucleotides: TGCAGCGTTATACGAGAGTCCTACGAGCAGTACTTC. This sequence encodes CSVIRESYEQYF.

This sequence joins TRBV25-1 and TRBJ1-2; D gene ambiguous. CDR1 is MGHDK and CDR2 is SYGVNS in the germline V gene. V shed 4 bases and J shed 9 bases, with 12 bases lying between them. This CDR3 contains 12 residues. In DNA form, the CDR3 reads TGTGCCAGCAGTGCAATGAGTGAGAGCTACACCTTC. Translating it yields CASSAMSESYTF.

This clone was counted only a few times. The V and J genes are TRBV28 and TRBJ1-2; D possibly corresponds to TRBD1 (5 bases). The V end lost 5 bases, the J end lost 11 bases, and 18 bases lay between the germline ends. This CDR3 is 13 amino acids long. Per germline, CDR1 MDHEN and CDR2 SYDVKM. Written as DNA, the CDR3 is TGTGCCAGCAGTCCGCCGGACCCCCGGGGGTACACCTTC. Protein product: CASSPPDPRGYTF.

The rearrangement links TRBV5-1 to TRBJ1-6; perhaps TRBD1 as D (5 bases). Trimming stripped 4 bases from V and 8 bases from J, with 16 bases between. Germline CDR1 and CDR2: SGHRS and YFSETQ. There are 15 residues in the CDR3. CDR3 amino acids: CASSLLGGEDSPLHF. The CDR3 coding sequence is TGCGCCAGCAGCCTTCTCGGGGGAGAGGATTCACCCCTCCACTTT.

The CDR3 sequence: CASTRVEGTGGQPQHF. In DNA, the CDR3 is TGTGCCAGCACCCGGGTAGAGGGGACCGGGGGACAGCCCCAGCATTTT. V and J are TRBV14 and TRBJ1-5; weak D call: TRBD1 (5 bases). Trimming stripped 7 bases from V and 7 bases from J, with 23 bases between. The germline CDR1 and CDR2 sequences are SGHDN and FVKESK. The CDR3 runs 16 residues.

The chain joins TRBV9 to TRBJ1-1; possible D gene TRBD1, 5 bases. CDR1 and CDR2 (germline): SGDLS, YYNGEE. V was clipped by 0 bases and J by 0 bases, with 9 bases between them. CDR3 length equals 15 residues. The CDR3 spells CASSVGGSVNTEAFF. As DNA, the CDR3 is TGTGCCAGCAGCGTAGGGGGCAGCGTGAACACTGAAGCTTTCTTT.

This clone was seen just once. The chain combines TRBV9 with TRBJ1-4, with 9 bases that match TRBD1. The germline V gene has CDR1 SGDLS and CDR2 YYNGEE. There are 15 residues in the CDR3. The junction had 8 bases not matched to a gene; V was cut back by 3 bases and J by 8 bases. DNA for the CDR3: TGTGCCAGCAGCGCAGCACCGGGACAGGGCGAAAAACTGTTTTTT. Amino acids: CASSAAPGQGEKLFF. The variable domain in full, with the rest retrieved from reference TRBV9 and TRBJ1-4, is DSGVTQTPKHLITATGQRVTLRCSPRSGDLSVYWYQQSLDQGLQFLIQYYNGEERAKGNILERFSAQQFPDLHSELNLSSLELGDSALYFCASSAAPGQGEKLFFGSGTQLSVL.

The CDR3 region is CSVVPGSGNEQYF. The CDR3 nucleotides are TGCAGCGTTGTCCCGGGATCCGGGAACGAGCAGTACTTC. The genes are TRBV29-1 and TRBJ2-7; D might be TRBD2 (5 bases). The CDR3 length is 13 residues. The V gene lost 4 bases and the J gene lost 5 bases, with 15 bases spanning the gap. Germline CDR1 and CDR2: SQVTM and ANQGSEA.

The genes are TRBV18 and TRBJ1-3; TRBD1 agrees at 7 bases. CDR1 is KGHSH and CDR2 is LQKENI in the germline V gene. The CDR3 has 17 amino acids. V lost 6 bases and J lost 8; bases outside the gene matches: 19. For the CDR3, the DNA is TGTGCCAGCTCTCCCAGCGGGGGCCAGGGGGATGAAGACACCATATATTTT. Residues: CASSPSGGQGDEDTIYF.

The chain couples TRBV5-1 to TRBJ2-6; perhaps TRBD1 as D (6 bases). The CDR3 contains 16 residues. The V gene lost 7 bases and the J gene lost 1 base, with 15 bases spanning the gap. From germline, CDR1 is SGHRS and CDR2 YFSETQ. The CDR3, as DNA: TGCGCCAGCCGGGACACGGGCCTGTCTGGGGCCAACGTCCTGACTTTC. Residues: CASRDTGLSGANVLTF.

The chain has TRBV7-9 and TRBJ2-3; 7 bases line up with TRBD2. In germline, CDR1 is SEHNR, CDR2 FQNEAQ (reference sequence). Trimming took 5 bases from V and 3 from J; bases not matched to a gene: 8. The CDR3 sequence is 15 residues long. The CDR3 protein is CASSLRGVATDTQYF. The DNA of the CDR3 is TGTGCCAGCAGCCTCCGGGGGGTCGCGACAGATACGCAGTATTTT.

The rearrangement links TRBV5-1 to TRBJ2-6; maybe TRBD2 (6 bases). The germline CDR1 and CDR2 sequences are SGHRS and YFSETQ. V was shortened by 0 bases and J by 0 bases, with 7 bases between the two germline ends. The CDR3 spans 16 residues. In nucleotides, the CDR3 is TGCGCCAGCAGCTTGGTGGGAGGCTCTGGGGCCAACGTCCTGACTTTC. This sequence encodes CASSLVGGSGANVLTF.

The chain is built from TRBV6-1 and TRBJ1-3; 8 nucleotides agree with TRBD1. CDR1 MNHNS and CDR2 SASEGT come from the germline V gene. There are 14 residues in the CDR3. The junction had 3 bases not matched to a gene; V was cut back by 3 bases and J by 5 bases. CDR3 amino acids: CASSDGQGRNTIYF. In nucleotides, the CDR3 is TGTGCCAGCAGTGATGGACAGGGCAGAAACACCATATATTTT.

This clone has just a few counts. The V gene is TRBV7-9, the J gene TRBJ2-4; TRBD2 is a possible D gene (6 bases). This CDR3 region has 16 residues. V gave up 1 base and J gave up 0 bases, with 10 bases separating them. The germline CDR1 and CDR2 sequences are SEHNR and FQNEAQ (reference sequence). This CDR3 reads CASSLGAGLAKNIQYF. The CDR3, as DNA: TGTGCCAGCAGCTTAGGAGCGGGCCTAGCCAAAAACATTCAGTACTTC. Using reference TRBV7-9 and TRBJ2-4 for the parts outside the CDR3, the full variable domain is DTGVSQNPRHKITKRGQNVTFRCDPISEHNRLYWYRQTLGQGPEFLTYFQNEAQLEKSRLLSDRFSAERPKGSFSTLEIQRTEQGDSAMYLCASSLGAGLAKNIQYFGAGTRLSVL.

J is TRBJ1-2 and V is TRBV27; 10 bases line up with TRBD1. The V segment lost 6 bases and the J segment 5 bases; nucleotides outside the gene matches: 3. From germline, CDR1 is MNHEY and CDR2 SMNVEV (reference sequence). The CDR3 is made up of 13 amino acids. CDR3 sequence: CASRLDRGYGYTF. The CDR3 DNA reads TGTGCCAGCAGGCTGGACAGGGGGTATGGCTACACCTTC.

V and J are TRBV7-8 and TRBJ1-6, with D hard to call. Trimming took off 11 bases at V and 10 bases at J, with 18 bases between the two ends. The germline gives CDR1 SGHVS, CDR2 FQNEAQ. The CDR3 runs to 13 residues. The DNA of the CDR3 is TGTGCCTCTAAATTCAACGAGGGATCACCCCTCCACTTT. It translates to CASKFNEGSPLHF.

The CDR3 protein is CASTISGNTIYF. CDR3 sequence (DNA): TGTGCCAGCACCATCTCTGGAAACACCATATATTTT. The chain combines TRBV12-3 or TRBV12-4 with TRBJ1-3; D is unresolved. V gave up 7 bases and J gave up 0 bases, with 4 bases separating them. The CDR3 is made up of 12 amino acids.

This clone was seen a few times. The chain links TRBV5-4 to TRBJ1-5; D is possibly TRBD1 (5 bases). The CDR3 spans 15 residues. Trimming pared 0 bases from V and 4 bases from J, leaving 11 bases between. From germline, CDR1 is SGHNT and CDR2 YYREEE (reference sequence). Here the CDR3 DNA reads TGTGCCAGCAGCTTGGCCAGGGCAGAAAATCAGCCCCAGCATTTT. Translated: CASSLARAENQPQHF.

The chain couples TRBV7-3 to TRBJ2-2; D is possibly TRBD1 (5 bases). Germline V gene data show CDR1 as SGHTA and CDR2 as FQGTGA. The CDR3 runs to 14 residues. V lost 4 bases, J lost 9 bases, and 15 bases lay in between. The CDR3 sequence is CASSSLLQGRELFF. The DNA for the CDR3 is TGTGCCAGCAGCTCTTTGTTGCAGGGCAGGGAGCTGTTTTTT.

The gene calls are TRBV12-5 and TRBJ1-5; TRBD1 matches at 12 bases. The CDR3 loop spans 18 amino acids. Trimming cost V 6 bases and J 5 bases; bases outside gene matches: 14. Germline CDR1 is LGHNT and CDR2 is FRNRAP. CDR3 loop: CASGPGTGGAGSDQPQHF. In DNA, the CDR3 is TGTGCTAGTGGCCCCGGGACAGGGGGCGCAGGGTCAGATCAGCCCCAGCATTTT. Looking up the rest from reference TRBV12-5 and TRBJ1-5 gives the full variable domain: DARVTQTPRHKVTEMGQEVTMRCQPILGHNTVFWYRQTMMQGLELLAYFRNRAPLDDSGMPKDRFSAEMPDATLATLKIQPSEPRDSAVYFCASGPGTGGAGSDQPQHFGDGTRLSIL.

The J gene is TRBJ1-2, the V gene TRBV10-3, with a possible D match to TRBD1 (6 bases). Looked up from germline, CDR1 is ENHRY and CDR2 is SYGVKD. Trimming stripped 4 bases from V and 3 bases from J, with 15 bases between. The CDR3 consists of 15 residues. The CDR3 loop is CAISAQDRFDYGYTF. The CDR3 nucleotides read TGTGCCATCAGTGCCCAAGACAGGTTTGACTATGGCTACACCTTC.